The present T cell receptor (beta chain) was sequenced within a study of T-cell memory formation after mild COVID-19. The CDR3 length is 12 residues. Trimming cost V 5 bases and J 6 bases, with 11 bases left between them. One entry per CDR3 protein, called by TCRdb with MiXCR from the 5' RACE reads. The table includes about 560,000 distinct CDR3 sequences, approximately 15% detected once. The rearrangement links TRBV12-3 or TRBV12-4 to TRBJ2-7; D is possibly TRBD1 or TRBD2 (5 bases each). The sample consisted of PBMCs or a T cell subset sorted from them (not recorded which). The TCR originated in an adult woman who had mild COVID-19 (a few samples of this study predate the infection). Cell type and time point are not known. The CDR3 region is CASSHPGTEQYF. CDR3 in DNA: TGTGCCAGCAGTCACCCAGGGACCGAGCAGTACTTC.